This T cell receptor beta chain was obtained from a study of shared clonotypes between healthy human individuals. Study summary: There were three CD4 naive, three CD4 memory, two CD8 naive and one CD8 memory plates per donor.

General study points: In having few donors, the study represented limited genetic and exposure-history diversity. Non-shared clonotypes were found to have lower generation probabilities than the clonotypes that were shared by all four of the sorted-subset donors.

CDR3 length equals 14 residues. Trimming pared 3 bases from V and 0 bases from J, leaving 6 bases between. Germline V gene sequence: CDR1 WSHSY, CDR2 SAAADI. Splitting of each subset's genomic DNA was done evenly across several immunoSEQ plates. Using immunoSEQ multiplex PCR, the repertoire was profiled, and TCRdb retains in-frame clones only, with some absent. The sample records under 2,500,000 clones, 95% being singletons. About this clone itself: The antigen remains undetermined. Other DNA sequences in this sample translate to the same CDR3.

The chain joins TRBV10-2 to TRBJ1-3, with D perhaps TRBD1 (6 bases). Sequenced material: naive CD4+ T cells sorted from blood. The subset: CD45RA+ positively selected. The receptor was derived from a man aged 18 to 29 in good health. The CDR3 region has the DNA TGCGCCAGCAGTGAACAGGGCTCTGGAAACACCATATATTTT. Protein sequence: CASSEQGSGNTIYF.